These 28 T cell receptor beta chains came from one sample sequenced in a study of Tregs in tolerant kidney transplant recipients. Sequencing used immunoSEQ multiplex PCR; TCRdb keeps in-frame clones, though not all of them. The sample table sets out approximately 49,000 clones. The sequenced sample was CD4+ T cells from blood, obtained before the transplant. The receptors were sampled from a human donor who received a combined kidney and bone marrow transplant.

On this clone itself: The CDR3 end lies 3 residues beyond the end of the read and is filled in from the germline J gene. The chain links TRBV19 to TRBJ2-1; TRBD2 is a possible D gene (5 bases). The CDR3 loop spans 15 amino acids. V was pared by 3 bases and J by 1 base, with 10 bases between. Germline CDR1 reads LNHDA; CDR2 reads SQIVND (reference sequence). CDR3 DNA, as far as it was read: TGTGCCAGTAGTATTAATAGCGTTTCCTACAATGAG. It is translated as CASSINSVSYNE. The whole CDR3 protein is CASSINSVSYNEQFF.

CDR3 DNA (partial): TGTGCCAGCAGCCAAGCCAGCGGGACCAAAAACATT. This encodes CASSQASGTKNI. The full CDR3 sequence reads CASSQASGTKNIQYF. The rearrangement links TRBV7-2 to TRBJ2-4, with 7 bases aligning to TRBD2. The read ends 3 residues before the CDR3 terminus; that terminus is restored from the germline J gene. The trim removed 5 bases at V and 2 bases at J, leaving 6 bases unmatched. CDR1 is SGHTA, CDR2 FQGNSA, per germline. This CDR3 region has 15 residues.

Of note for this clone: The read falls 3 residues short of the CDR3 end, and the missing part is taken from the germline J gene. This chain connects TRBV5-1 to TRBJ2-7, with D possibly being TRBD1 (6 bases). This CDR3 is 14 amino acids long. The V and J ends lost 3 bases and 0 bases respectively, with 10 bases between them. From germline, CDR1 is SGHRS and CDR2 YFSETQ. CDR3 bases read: TGCGCCAGCAGCTACGGGACACTCTCCTACGAG. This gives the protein CASSYGTLSYE. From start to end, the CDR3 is CASSYGTLSYEQYF.

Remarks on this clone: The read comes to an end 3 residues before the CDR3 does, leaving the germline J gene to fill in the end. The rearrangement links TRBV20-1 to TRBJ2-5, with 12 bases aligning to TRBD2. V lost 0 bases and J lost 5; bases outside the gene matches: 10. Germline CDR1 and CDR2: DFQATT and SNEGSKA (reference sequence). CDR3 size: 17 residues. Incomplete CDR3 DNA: TGCAGTGCTAGAGATCGGCTAGCGGGAGGGCCCTTGGAGACC. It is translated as CSARDRLAGGPLET. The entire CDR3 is CSARDRLAGGPLETQYF.

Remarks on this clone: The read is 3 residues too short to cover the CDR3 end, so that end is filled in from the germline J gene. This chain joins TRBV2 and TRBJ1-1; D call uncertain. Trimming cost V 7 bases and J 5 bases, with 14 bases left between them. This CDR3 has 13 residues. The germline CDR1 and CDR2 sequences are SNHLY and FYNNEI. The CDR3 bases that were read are TGTGCCAGCATAGTCCCCTTATGGACTGAA. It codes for CASIVPLWTE. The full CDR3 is CASIVPLWTEAFF.

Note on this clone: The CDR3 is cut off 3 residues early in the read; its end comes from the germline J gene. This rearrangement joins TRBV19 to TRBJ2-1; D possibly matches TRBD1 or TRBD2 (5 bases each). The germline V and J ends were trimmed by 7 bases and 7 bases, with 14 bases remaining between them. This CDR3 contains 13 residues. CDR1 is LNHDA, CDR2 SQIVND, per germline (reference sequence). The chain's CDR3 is CASKRGIYNEQFF. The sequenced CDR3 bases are TGTGCCAGTAAGAGGGGAATTTATAATGAG.

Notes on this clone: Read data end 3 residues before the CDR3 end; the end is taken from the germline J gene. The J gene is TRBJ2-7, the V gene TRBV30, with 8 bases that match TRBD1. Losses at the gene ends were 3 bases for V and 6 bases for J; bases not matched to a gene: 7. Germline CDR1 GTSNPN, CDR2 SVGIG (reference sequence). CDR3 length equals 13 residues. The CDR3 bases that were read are TGTGCCTGGAGGCTGCGGACAGGGACCGAG. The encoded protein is CAWRLRTGTE. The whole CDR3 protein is CAWRLRTGTEQYF.

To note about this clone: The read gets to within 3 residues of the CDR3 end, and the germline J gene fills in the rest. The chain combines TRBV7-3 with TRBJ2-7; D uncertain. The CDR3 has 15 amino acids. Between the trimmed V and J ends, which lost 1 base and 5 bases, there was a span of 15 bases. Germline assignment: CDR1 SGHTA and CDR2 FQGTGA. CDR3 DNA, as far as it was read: TGTGCCAGCAGCTTAAGCGGCACCCAACGGCACGAG. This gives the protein CASSLSGTQRHE. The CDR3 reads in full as CASSLSGTQRHEQYF. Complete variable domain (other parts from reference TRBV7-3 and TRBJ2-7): GAGVSQTPSNKVTEKGKYVELRCDPISGHTALYWYRQSLGQGPEFLIYFQGTGAADDSGLPNDRFFAVRPEGSVSTLKIQRTERGDSAVYLCASSLSGTQRHEQYFGPGTRLTVT.

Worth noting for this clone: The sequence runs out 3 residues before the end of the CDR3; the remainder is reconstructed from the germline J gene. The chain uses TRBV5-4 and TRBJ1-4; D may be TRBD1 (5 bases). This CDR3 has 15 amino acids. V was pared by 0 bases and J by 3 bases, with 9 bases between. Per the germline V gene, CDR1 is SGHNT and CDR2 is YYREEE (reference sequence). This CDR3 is CASSLADSSNEKLFF. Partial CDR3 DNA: TGTGCCAGCAGCTTGGCTGACAGCTCTAATGAAAAA. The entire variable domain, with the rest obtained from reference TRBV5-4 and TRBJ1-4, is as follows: ETGVTQSPTHLIKTRGQQVTLRCSSQSGHNTVSWYQQALGQGPQFIFQYYREEENGRGNFPPRFSGLQFPNYSSELNVNALELDDSALYLCASSLADSSNEKLFFGSGTQLSVL.

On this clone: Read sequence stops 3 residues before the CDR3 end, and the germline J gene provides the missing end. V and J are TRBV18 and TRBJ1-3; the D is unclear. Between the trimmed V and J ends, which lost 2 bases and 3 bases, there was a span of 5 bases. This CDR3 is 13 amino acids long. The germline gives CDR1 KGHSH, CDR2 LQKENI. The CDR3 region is CASSPFGGNTIYF. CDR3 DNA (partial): TGTGCCAGCTCACCATTCGGTGGAAACACC.

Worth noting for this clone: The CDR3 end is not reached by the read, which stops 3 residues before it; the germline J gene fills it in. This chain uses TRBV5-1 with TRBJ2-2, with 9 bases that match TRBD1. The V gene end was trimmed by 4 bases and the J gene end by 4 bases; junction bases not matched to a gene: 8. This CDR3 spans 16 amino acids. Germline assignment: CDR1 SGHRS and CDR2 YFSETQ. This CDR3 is CASSPSGTGFTGELFF. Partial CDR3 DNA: TGCGCCAGCAGCCCGTCAGGGACAGGGTTCACCGGGGAG.

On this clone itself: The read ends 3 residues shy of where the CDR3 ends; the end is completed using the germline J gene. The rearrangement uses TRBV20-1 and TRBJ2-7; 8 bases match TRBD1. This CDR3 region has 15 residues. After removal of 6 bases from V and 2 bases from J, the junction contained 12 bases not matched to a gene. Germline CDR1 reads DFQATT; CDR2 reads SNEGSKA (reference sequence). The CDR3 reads CSARRLGQATYEQYF. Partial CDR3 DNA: TGCAGTGCACGCCGATTGGGACAGGCAACCTACGAG.

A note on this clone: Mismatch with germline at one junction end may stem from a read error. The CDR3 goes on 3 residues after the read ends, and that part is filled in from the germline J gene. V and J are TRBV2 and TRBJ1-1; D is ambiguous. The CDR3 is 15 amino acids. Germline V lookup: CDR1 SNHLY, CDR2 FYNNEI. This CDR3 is CAGRERTTPNTEAFF. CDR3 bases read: TGTGCCGGCAGAGAGAGGACTACCCCGAACACTGAA.

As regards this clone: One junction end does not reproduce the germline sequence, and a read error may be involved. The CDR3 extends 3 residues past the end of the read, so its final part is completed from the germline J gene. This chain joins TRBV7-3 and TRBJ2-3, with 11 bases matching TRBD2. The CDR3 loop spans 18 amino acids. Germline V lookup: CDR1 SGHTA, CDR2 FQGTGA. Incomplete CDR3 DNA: TGTGCCAGCAGCCTAACTAGCGGGAGAGCTCTTAGCACAGATACG. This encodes CASSLTSGRALSTDT. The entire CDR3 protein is CASSLTSGRALSTDTQYF. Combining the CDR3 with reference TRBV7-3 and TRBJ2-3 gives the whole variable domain GAGVSQTPSNKVTEKGKYVELRCDPISGHTALYWYRQSLGQGPEFLIYFQGTGAADDSGLPNDRFFAVRPEGSVSTLKIQRTERGDSAVYLCASSLTSGRALSTDTQYFGPGTRLTVL.

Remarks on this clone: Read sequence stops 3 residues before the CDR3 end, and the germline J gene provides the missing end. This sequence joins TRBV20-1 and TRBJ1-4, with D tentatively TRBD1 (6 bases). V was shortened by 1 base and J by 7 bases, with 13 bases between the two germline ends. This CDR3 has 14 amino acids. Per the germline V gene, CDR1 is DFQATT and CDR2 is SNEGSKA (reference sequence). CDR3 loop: CSARAQGRGEKLFF. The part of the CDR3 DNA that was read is TGCAGTGCTAGAGCACAGGGTAGAGGTGAAAAA.

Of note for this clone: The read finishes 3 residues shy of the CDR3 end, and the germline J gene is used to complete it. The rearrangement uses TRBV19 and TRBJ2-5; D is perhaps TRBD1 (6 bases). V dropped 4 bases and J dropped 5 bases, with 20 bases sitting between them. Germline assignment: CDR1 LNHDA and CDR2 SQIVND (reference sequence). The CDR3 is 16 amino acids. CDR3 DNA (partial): TGTGCCAGTAGTACCTCATTCAGGGGTCCGCGGGAGACC. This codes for CASSTSFRGPRET. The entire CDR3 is CASSTSFRGPRETQYF.

This CDR3 is CASYRTGSGNTIYF. CDR3 DNA, as far as it was read: TGTGCCAGCTACCGGACAGGGTCAGGAAACACC. The chain employs TRBV18 and TRBJ1-3; 8 bases fit TRBD1. The read terminates 3 residues before the CDR3 end, so the remaining end is supplied by the germline J gene. The CDR3 spans 14 residues. Germline lookup yields CDR1 KGHSH and CDR2 LQKENI. Unmatched junction bases numbered 6, after V lost 7 bases and J lost 4 bases.

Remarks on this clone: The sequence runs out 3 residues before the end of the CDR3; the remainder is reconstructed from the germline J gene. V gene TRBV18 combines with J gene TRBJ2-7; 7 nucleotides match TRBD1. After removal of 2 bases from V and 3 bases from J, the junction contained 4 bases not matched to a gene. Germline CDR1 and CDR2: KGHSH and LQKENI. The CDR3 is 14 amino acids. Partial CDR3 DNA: TGTGCCAGCTCACCATACAGGGGTAACTACGAG. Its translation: CASSPYRGNYE. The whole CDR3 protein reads CASSPYRGNYEQYF.

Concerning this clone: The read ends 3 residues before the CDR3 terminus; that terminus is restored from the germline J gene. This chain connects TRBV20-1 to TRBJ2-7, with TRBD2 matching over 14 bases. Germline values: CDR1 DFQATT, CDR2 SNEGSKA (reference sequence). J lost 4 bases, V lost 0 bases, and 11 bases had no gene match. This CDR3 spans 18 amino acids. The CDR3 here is CSARDLRGGTSGGYEQYF. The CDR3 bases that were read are TGCAGTGCTAGAGATCTCCGGGGAGGGACTAGCGGGGGTTACGAG.

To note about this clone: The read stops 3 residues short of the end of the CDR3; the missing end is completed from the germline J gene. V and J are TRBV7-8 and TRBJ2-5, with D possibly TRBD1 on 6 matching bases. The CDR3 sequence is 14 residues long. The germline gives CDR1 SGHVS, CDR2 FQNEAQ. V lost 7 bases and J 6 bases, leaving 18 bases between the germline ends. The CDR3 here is CASTQQGNGKTQYF. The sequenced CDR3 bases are TGTGCCAGCACCCAACAGGGTAACGGGAAGACC. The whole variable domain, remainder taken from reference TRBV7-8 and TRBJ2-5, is GAGVSQSPRYKVAKRGQDVALRCDPISGHVSLFWYQQALGQGPEFLTYFQNEAQLDKSGLPSDRFFAERPEGSVSTLKIQRTQQEDSAVYLCASTQQGNGKTQYFGPGTRLLVL.

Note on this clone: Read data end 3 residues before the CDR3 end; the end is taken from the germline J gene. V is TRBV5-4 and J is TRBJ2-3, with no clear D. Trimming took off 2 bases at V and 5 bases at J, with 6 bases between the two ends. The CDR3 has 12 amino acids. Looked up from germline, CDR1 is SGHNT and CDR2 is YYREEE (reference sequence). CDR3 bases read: TGTGCCAGCAGCTTACCACAAGATACG. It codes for CASSLPQDT. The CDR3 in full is CASSLPQDTQYF.

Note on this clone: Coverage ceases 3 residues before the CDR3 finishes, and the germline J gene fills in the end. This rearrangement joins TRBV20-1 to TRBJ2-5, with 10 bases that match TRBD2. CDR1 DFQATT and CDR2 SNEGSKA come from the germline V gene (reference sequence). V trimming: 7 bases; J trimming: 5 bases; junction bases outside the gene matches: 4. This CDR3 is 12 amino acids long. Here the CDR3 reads CSVPGLAETQYF. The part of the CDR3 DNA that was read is TGCAGTGTACCGGGACTAGCGGAGACC.

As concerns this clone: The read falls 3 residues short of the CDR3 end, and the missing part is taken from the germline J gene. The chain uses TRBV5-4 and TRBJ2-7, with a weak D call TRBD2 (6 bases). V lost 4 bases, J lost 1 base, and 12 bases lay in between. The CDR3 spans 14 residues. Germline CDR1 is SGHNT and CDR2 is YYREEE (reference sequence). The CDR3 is CASSPGGKSYEQYF. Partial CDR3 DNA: TGTGCCAGCAGCCCCGGGGGAAAATCCTACGAG.

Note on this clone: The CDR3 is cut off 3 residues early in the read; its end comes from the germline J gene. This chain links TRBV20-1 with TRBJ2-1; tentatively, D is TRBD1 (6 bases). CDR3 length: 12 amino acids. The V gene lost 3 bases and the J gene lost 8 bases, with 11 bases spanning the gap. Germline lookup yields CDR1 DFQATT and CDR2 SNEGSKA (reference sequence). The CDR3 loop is CSASWGRDEQFF. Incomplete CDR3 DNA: TGCAGTGCTAGTTGGGGGCGCGATGAG.

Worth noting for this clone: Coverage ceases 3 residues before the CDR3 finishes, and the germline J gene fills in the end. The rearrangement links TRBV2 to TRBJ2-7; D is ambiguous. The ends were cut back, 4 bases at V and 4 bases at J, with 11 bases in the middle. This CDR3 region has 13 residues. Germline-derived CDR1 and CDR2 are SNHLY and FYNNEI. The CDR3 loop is CASSVILFYEQYF. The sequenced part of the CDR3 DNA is TGTGCCAGCAGTGTTATTCTATTTTACGAG.

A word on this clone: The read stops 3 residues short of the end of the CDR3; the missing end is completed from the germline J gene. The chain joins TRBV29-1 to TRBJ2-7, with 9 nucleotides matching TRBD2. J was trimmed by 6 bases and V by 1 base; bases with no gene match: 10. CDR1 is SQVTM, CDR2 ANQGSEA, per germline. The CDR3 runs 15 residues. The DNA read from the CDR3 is TGCAGCGTTGAAGTATTACTGCTAGCGGGGACCGAG. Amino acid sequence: CSVEVLLLAGTE. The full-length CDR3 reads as CSVEVLLLAGTEQYF.

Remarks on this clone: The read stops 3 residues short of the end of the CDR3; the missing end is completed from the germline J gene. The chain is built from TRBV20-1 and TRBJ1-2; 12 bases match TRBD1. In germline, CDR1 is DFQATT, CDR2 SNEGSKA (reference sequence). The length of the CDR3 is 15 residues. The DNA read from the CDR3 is TGCAGTGCTAGAGATTGGGACAGGGGGCGATTCGGC. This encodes CSARDWDRGRFG. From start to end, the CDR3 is CSARDWDRGRFGYTF.

The CDR3 sequence is CASTPLASGYNEQFF. Partial CDR3 DNA: TGTGCCAGCACCCCCTTGGCTAGCGGGTACAATGAG. V and J are TRBV2 and TRBJ2-1; 8 nucleotides agree with TRBD2. Coverage ceases 3 residues before the CDR3 finishes, and the germline J gene fills in the end. The V gene end was trimmed by 7 bases and the J gene end by 4 bases; junction bases not matched to a gene: 9. CDR1 and CDR2 (germline): SNHLY, FYNNEI. The CDR3 contains 15 residues.